The next 12 T cell receptor beta chains were all read from a single sample in a study of T cells expressing NK-cell markers. TCRdb re-called the 5' RACE reads and gives one entry per CDR3 protein, without DNA. This table lists fewer than 400,000 distinct CDR3 sequences. The material sequenced was blood T cells: a sorted CD56 or NKG2C T cell subset, CD4+ or CD8+ T cells, or bulk PBMC T cells (not recorded which). The receptor set was obtained from a woman aged 50 to 60 in good health.

The chain carries TRBV30 and TRBJ2-1. Germline-derived CDR1 and CDR2 are GTSNPN and SVGIG (reference sequence). The CDR3 sequence is 13 residues long. The CDR3: CAWSVFSGSEQFF.

This chain links TRBV7-2 with TRBJ2-5; lacking DNA, the TRBD2 call made by TCRdb goes unchecked. CDR3 size: 18 residues. In germline, CDR1 is SGHTA, CDR2 FQGNSA. This CDR3 reads CASSPLAPARTRGETQYF.

The CDR3: CASMTSGRAGISYEQYF. V gene TRBV27 combines with J gene TRBJ2-7; the TCRdb call, TRBD2, lacks DNA for checking. CDR3 size: 17 residues. In germline, CDR1 is MNHEY, CDR2 SMNVEV (reference sequence).

CDR3: CASSGVDRRRLSYNEQFF. This chain joins TRBV25-1 and TRBJ2-1; TCRdb's D gene call, TRBD1, goes unchecked for lack of DNA. Germline loops: CDR1 MGHDK, CDR2 SYGVNS. This CDR3 has 18 amino acids. Filled out from reference TRBV25-1 and TRBJ2-1, the complete variable domain reads EADIYQTPRYLVIGTGKKITLECSQTMGHDKMYWYQQDPGMELHLIHYSYGVNSTEKGDLSSESTVSRIRTEHFPLTLESARPSHTSQYLCASSGVDRRRLSYNEQFFGPGTRLTVL.

V and J are TRBV12-3 or TRBV12-4 and TRBJ1-5; the D gene TCRdb calls, TRBD1, cannot be checked with no DNA. The CDR3 sequence is 16 residues long. This CDR3 is CASSQFDRGRGQPQHF.

The chain employs TRBV29-1 and TRBJ2-7; the TCRdb D gene call, TRBD1, has no DNA to confirm it. The length of the CDR3 is 13 residues. CDR1 is SQVTM, CDR2 ANQGSEA, per germline. This chain's CDR3 is CSGVRAGFNEQYF.

V and J are TRBV7-9 and TRBJ2-1. Germline assignment: CDR1 SEHNR and CDR2 FQNEAQ (reference sequence). The CDR3 length is 12 residues. The CDR3 region is CASSSATVGQFF.

The chain carries TRBV6-1 and TRBJ2-7; TCRdb outputs TRBD1, but without DNA this stays unchecked. The germline V gene has CDR1 MNHNS and CDR2 SASEGT. This CDR3 is built from 15 residues. CDR3 loop: CASRGGERGYYEQYF.

V is TRBV14 and J is TRBJ2-5. Germline CDR1 reads SGHDN; CDR2 reads FVKESK. The CDR3 is 13 amino acids. The CDR3 sequence is CASSQVSVETQYF.

The V gene is TRBV29-1, the J gene TRBJ2-3; TCRdb proposes TRBD2, but this gene call is untestable without DNA. The CDR3 loop spans 11 amino acids. The germline gives CDR1 SQVTM, CDR2 ANQGSEA. The CDR3 reads CSSNGVNTQYF.

The chain recombines TRBV19 with TRBJ2-1; TCRdb's D gene call, TRBD2, goes unchecked for lack of DNA. The CDR3 has 14 amino acids. The germline V gene has CDR1 LNHDA and CDR2 SQIVND (reference sequence). The CDR3 protein is CASMSGARYNEQFF.

The chain carries TRBV6-2 or TRBV6-3 and TRBJ2-7; without DNA, the TCRdb call of TRBD2 cannot be checked. The CDR3 is 13 residues long. The germline V gene has CDR1 MNHEY and CDR2 SVGEGT. The CDR3: CASKWGGDYEQYF.